This T cell receptor beta chain originates from a study of shared clonotypes between healthy human individuals. Data came from immunoSEQ multiplex PCR; TCRdb stores just in-frame clones and leaves some out. This sample has some 1,600,000 clones, with 95% to 99% found just once. The sample consisted of naive CD4+ T cells sorted from blood. The subset here: CD45RA+ positively selected. This receptor was identified in a man between 25 and 39 years old in good health.

The CDR3 sequence: CASSPEAEQFF. In nucleotides, the CDR3 is TGCGCCAGCAGCCCTGAGGCGGAGCAGTTCTTC. This chain uses TRBV5-1 with TRBJ2-1; D gene ambiguous. There are 11 residues in the CDR3. V dropped 4 bases and J dropped 10 bases, with 9 bases sitting between them. The germline V gene has CDR1 SGHRS and CDR2 YFSETQ.